A single sample is the source of the 14 T cell receptor beta chains below, sequenced in a study of blood T cell repertoires in COVID-19. Profiled with immunoSEQ multiplex PCR; TCRdb holds only in-frame clones, not every one. The data hold about 260,000 clones, with over 70% observed a single time. What was sequenced was peripheral blood. Receptors were obtained from a woman between 35 and 50 years old who had recovered from COVID-19.

V usage is TRBV7-8 and J usage is TRBJ1-1; D possibly corresponds to TRBD1 (5 bases). The V end was cut by 0 bases, the J end by 6 bases, with 8 bases between. CDR1 SGHVS and CDR2 FQNEAQ come from the germline V gene. CDR3 length: 13 amino acids. DNA of the CDR3: TGTGCCAGCAGCTTAGCAGTGACAGCTGAAGCTTTCTTT. Translated, it gives CASSLAVTAEAFF.

This clone was recorded only once. The V gene is TRBV7-2, the J gene TRBJ1-2, with 9 nucleotides matching TRBD1. The V gene's germline CDR1 is SGHTA and CDR2 FQGNSA. The CDR3 is 16 residues long. V dropped 5 bases and J dropped 2; count of bases not matched to a gene: 9. This CDR3 reads CASSPGQGTGNYGYTF. The CDR3 DNA reads TGTGCCAGCAGCCCTGGGCAGGGGACAGGGAACTATGGCTACACCTTC.

The V call is TRBV5-8, the J call TRBJ1-1; D is undetermined. The CDR3 has 16 residues. The ends were cut back, 0 bases at V and 1 base at J, with 13 bases in the middle. Germline values: CDR1 SGHTS, CDR2 YDEGEE. CDR3 protein: CASSLAMGAGNTEAFF. CDR3 coding DNA: TGTGCCAGCAGCTTGGCCATGGGTGCGGGGAACACTGAAGCTTTCTTT.

This chain connects TRBV6-5 to TRBJ2-3; 9 nucleotides match TRBD2. Germline CDR1 and CDR2: MNHEY and SVGAGI. The CDR3 is 16 amino acids. V lost 2 bases and J lost 4; bases outside the gene matches: 7. CDR3 sequence (DNA): TGTGCCAGCAGTTACACGGGCGGGGGGGCCTCAGATACGCAGTATTTT. Encoded protein: CASSYTGGGASDTQYF.

The V call is TRBV2, the J call TRBJ2-1, with D possibly TRBD1 on 7 matching bases. Germline V lookup: CDR1 SNHLY, CDR2 FYNNEI. Trimming took off 7 bases at V and 9 bases at J, with 25 bases between the two ends. This CDR3 spans 16 amino acids. The CDR3 bases are TGTGCCAGCACCTTCCTGTGGGCAGGGGGGCGAGTTGAGCAGTTCTTC. As protein: CASTFLWAGGRVEQFF.

The CDR3 nucleotides read TGTGCCAGCAGCTCCCCGGACAGGTTCTACGAGCAGTACTTC. Encoded protein: CASSSPDRFYEQYF. The chain couples TRBV6-6 to TRBJ2-7, with 7 bases lining up with TRBD1. Looked up from germline, CDR1 is MNHNY and CDR2 is SVGAGI (reference sequence). Trimming removed 6 bases from V and 3 bases from J; junction bases left unmatched: 8. The CDR3 totals 14 residues.

The chain links TRBV4-1 to TRBJ1-4; D remains ambiguous. The length of the CDR3 is 16 residues. Looked up from germline, CDR1 is MGHRA and CDR2 is YSYEKL. The V and J ends lost 4 bases and 1 base respectively, with 13 bases between them. The DNA of the CDR3 is TGCGCCAGCAGCCCATGGAATTCGGGAACTAATGAAAAACTGTTTTTT. Translating it yields CASSPWNSGTNEKLFF.

The rearrangement uses TRBV6-6 and TRBJ1-1; no clear D. The germline gives CDR1 MNHNY, CDR2 SVGAGI (reference sequence). CDR3 size: 15 residues. The germline V and J ends were trimmed by 5 bases and 3 bases, with 16 bases remaining between them. CDR3 sequence reads: CASSPGLPWDTEAFF. The CDR3 DNA reads TGTGCCAGCAGTCCTGGACTGCCCTGGGACACTGAAGCTTTCTTT.

The chain carries TRBV11-2 and TRBJ2-5; D may be TRBD1 (7 bases). This CDR3 contains 15 residues. Germline V gene sequence: CDR1 SGHAT, CDR2 FQNNGV. Trimming removed 6 bases at V and 3 bases at J, with 17 bases between. The CDR3 reads CASRLAPDREETQYF. In DNA, the CDR3 is TGTGCCAGCAGACTAGCCCCAGACAGGGAAGAGACCCAGTACTTC.

The chain joins TRBV5-4 to TRBJ2-5, with 9 nucleotides matching TRBD2. With V trimmed by 3 bases and J by 5 bases, 8 bases remained unmatched. This CDR3 comprises 15 residues. Germline assignment: CDR1 SGHNT and CDR2 YYREEE (reference sequence). This CDR3 is CASSSPSGGRETQYF. CDR3 nucleotides: TGTGCCAGCAGCTCCCCAAGCGGGGGGAGGGAGACCCAGTACTTC.

The count of this clone is one. V and J are TRBV10-1 and TRBJ1-2, with 10 positions matching TRBD1. The CDR3 sequence is 19 residues long. Germline assignment: CDR1 WNHNN and CDR2 SYGVQD (reference sequence). Germline trimming cut 6 bases from V and 4 bases from J; bases unmatched to any gene: 20. Here the CDR3 reads CASSINRDRGLLVVYGYTF. CDR3 nucleotide sequence: TGCGCCAGCAGCATTAATCGGGACAGGGGACTCCTAGTCGTCTATGGCTACACCTTC.

Only one count was recorded for this clone. This chain uses TRBV5-1 with TRBJ2-7; the D is unclear. Germline V gene sequence: CDR1 SGHRS, CDR2 YFSETQ. The CDR3 totals 13 residues. V lost 0 bases to trimming and J lost 3 bases, with 7 bases between them. DNA of the CDR3: TGCGCCAGCAGCTTGGAAGCCCTCTACGAGCAGTACTTC. It specifies CASSLEALYEQYF.

This clone has a single count. V gene TRBV5-1 combines with J gene TRBJ2-2, with TRBD1 matching over 8 bases. CDR1 is SGHRS, CDR2 YFSETQ, per germline. V trimming: 4 bases; J trimming: 0 bases; junction bases outside the gene matches: 8. The CDR3 runs 17 residues. CDR3 DNA sequence: TGCGCCAGCAGCGATAACAGGGGGAGTTCGAACACCGGGGAGCTGTTTTTT. It encodes CASSDNRGSSNTGELFF.

The chain carries TRBV11-2 and TRBJ1-2; possible D gene TRBD1, 6 bases. CDR1 is SGHAT and CDR2 is FQNNGV in the germline V gene. The V gene lost 5 bases and the J gene lost 3 bases, with 19 bases spanning the gap. CDR3 length: 16 amino acids. DNA for the CDR3: TGTGCCAGCAGCACGACACCCGGGGGGCTGGACTATGGCTACACCTTC. This codes for CASSTTPGGLDYGYTF.